This T cell receptor beta chain was profiled in a study of metastatic and nonmetastatic thyroid tumors. This CDR3 region has 15 residues. Germline CDR1 is MNHEY and CDR2 is SMNVEV (reference sequence). V lost 4 bases, J lost 1 base, and 10 bases lay in between. Ahead of thyroid surgery, no patient had received treatment of any kind. TCRdb ran MiXCR on the PCR reads. Of over 20,000 clones listed, over 25% are singletons. This TCR derives from a male donor with papillary thyroid cancer or a benign thyroid nodule (not recorded which). Some clones in this sample may be carry-over from other donors' samples. Sequencing input: tumor tissue. V gene TRBV27 combines with J gene TRBJ2-2; D unresolved. CDR3 nucleotide sequence: TGTGCCAGCAGTTCCCATTTAGGGAACACCGGGGAGCTGTTTTTT. It encodes CASSSHLGNTGELFF.